The 24 T cell receptor beta chains below were found in one sample sequenced in a study of OX40 agonist ivuxolimab in advanced cancers. The protocol was immunoSEQ multiplex PCR, while the TCRdb copy is restricted to in-frame clones and leaves out a portion. The table includes about 64,000 clones, around 84% detected once. The source material was CD4+ or CD8+ T cells sorted from blood, sampled in a trial of the OX40 agonist ivuxolimab. The receptors shown here come from an adult with an advanced solid tumor such as melanoma, head and neck, liver or kidney cancer.

The V gene is TRBV6-6, the J gene TRBJ1-5; D unresolved. Germline V CDR1 and CDR2: MNHNY, SVGAGI (reference sequence). This CDR3 comprises 14 residues. Trimming shortened V by 6 bases and J by 5 bases, and 14 bases separated the two germline ends. The CDR3 DNA sequence: TGTGCCAGCAGGGACTCTCTGGACCATCAGCCCCAGCATTTT. Translated: CASRDSLDHQPQHF.

This clone was picked up one time. The CDR3 spells CASSPGRGGHNEQFF. CDR3 DNA sequence: TGTGCCAGCAGCCCAGGCCGGGGTGGGCACAATGAGCAGTTCTTC. This chain joins TRBV7-3 and TRBJ2-1, with D perhaps matching TRBD2 (5 bases). This CDR3 has 15 residues. Germline loops: CDR1 SGHTA, CDR2 FQGTGA. Trimming took 5 bases from V and 5 from J, leaving 16 bases between them.

The gene calls are TRBV7-2 and TRBJ2-1, with TRBD2 matching over 9 bases. Trimming removed 5 bases from V and 8 bases from J; junction bases left unmatched: 10. CDR1 is SGHTA, CDR2 FQGNSA, per germline. This CDR3 has 15 amino acids. Here the CDR3 DNA reads TGTGCCAGCAGCATGACTAGCGGCCGTCCGGATGAGCAGTTCTTC. It encodes CASSMTSGRPDEQFF.

This sequence joins TRBV30 and TRBJ2-5; D gene uncertain. The V end lost 0 bases, the J end lost 3 bases, and 11 bases lay between the germline ends. The length of the CDR3 is 14 residues. Per germline, CDR1 GTSNPN and CDR2 SVGIG (reference sequence). The CDR3 bases are TGTGCCTGGAGTGTACTGGTAGGGAAAGAGACCCAGTACTTC. Its translation: CAWSVLVGKETQYF.

The chain links TRBV27 to TRBJ2-3; the match to TRBD2 covers 9 bases. After removal of 3 bases from V and 0 bases from J, the junction contained 10 bases not matched to a gene. Germline V gene lookup returns CDR1 MNHEY and CDR2 SMNVEV (reference sequence). The CDR3 has 18 residues. Here the CDR3 reads CASSFAGGSPLSTDTQYF. The CDR3 nucleotides read TGTGCCAGCAGTTTCGCGGGAGGGTCCCCACTTAGCACAGATACGCAGTATTTT.

The chain employs TRBV7-2 and TRBJ2-1, with D perhaps TRBD1 (6 bases). The germline CDR1 and CDR2 sequences are SGHTA and FQGNSA. V was clipped by 5 bases and J by 0 bases, with 20 bases between them. This CDR3 region has 18 residues. CDR3 amino acids: CASSKLATGLLSYNEQFF. CDR3 coding DNA: TGTGCCAGCAGCAAATTGGCGACAGGCCTACTCTCCTACAATGAGCAGTTCTTC.

J is TRBJ2-1 and V is TRBV2, with D perhaps matching TRBD2 (5 bases). This CDR3 region has 15 residues. The germline V gene encodes CDR1 SNHLY and CDR2 FYNNEI. With 6 bases removed from V and 6 bases from J, the gap between germline ends came to 18 bases. CDR3 nucleotide sequence: TGTGCCAGCAGAGCCGACCCCGGGATAGGCAATGAGCAGTTCTTC. Encoded protein: CASRADPGIGNEQFF.

This clone was seen more than once but under ten times. V usage is TRBV5-4 and J usage is TRBJ2-2; TRBD1 is a possible D gene (6 bases). Germline V gives CDR1 SGHNT, CDR2 YYREEE (reference sequence). The length of the CDR3 is 15 residues. V lost 0 bases and J lost 3, with 9 bases in between. The CDR3 DNA reads as TGTGCCAGCAGCTTGGGGGGGCCTTACACCGGGGAGCTGTTTTTT. It specifies CASSLGGPYTGELFF. The full variable domain, completed using reference TRBV5-4 and TRBJ2-2, is ETGVTQSPTHLIKTRGQQVTLRCSSQSGHNTVSWYQQALGQGPQFIFQYYREEENGRGNFPPRFSGLQFPNYSSELNVNALELDDSALYLCASSLGGPYTGELFFGEGSRLTVL.

The chain employs TRBV7-9 and TRBJ2-2, with a weak D call TRBD2 (5 bases). Germline CDR1 is SEHNR and CDR2 is FQNEAQ (reference sequence). With 5 bases removed from V and 5 bases from J, the gap between germline ends came to 21 bases. The CDR3 runs 17 residues. Here the CDR3 reads CASSASRGLGGTGELFF. In DNA, the CDR3 is TGTGCCAGCAGCGCATCACGAGGGCTCGGCGGAACCGGGGAGCTGTTTTTT.

The DNA of the CDR3 is TGTGCCAGCAGTGCTGGTTCCTACGAGCAGTACTTC. It is translated as CASSAGSYEQYF. The chain has TRBV6-5 and TRBJ2-7, with unresolved D. Germline CDR1 reads MNHEY; CDR2 reads SVGAGI. V was trimmed by 5 bases and J by 1 base, leaving 6 bases between them. This CDR3 region has 12 residues.

This rearrangement joins TRBV18 to TRBJ2-1, with 10 bases aligning to TRBD1. The CDR3 sequence is 15 residues long. The V gene's germline CDR1 is KGHSH and CDR2 LQKENI. V lost 2 bases to trimming and J lost 6 bases; unmatched junction nucleotides: 4. CDR3 loop: CASSPGQGVGNEQFF. CDR3 nucleotides: TGTGCCAGCTCACCAGGACAGGGGGTAGGCAATGAGCAGTTCTTC. Full variable domain (outside the CDR3, taken from reference TRBV18 and TRBJ2-1): NAGVMQNPRHLVRRRGQEARLRCSPMKGHSHVYWYRQLPEEGLKFMVYLQKENIIDESGMPKERFSAEFPKEGPSILRIQQVVRGDSAAYFCASSPGQGVGNEQFFGPGTRLTVL.

This chain connects TRBV7-2 to TRBJ2-3; 11 bases align to TRBD2. The CDR3 has 15 residues. Germline CDR1 is SGHTA and CDR2 is FQGNSA. The junction had 8 bases not matched to a gene; V was cut back by 5 bases and J by 7 bases. The CDR3 region is CASSVGTSGSNTQYF. In DNA form, the CDR3 reads TGTGCCAGCAGCGTAGGGACTAGCGGTTCAAATACGCAGTATTTT.

The genes are TRBV6-6 and TRBJ2-1; 7 nucleotides agree with TRBD2. Trimming took 4 bases from V and 8 from J; bases not matched to a gene: 11. The CDR3 is 15 residues long. Germline lookup yields CDR1 MNHNY and CDR2 SVGAGI (reference sequence). The CDR3 spells CASSSGRRSTDEQFF. DNA of the CDR3: TGTGCCAGCAGTTCCGGGAGGAGGTCCACAGATGAGCAGTTCTTC.

There are a few counts of this clone. V gene TRBV28 combines with J gene TRBJ1-2, with D uncertain. The CDR3 is made up of 12 amino acids. With 10 bases removed from V and 5 bases from J, the gap between germline ends came to 14 bases. CDR1 MDHEN and CDR2 SYDVKM come from the germline V gene. The CDR3 region has the DNA TGTGCCACCGTCGGGAGGGCATATGGCTACACCTTC. Its protein product is CATVGRAYGYTF.

About this clone: The sample contains more than one DNA sequence encoding this CDR3. The chain carries TRBV5-4 and TRBJ2-7; D is undetermined. The CDR3 runs to 12 residues. CDR1 SGHNT and CDR2 YYREEE come from the germline V gene (reference sequence). V lost 2 bases and J 4 bases, leaving 7 bases between the germline ends. CDR3 sequence (DNA): TGTGCCAGCAGCTTAGACGGTTACGAGCAGTACTTC. Translation gives CASSLDGYEQYF.

This chain connects TRBV30 to TRBJ2-7; TRBD2 might be the D (5 bases). Trimming left V 0 bases short and J 2 bases short, with 8 bases between. CDR3 length: 13 residues. CDR1 and CDR2 (germline): GTSNPN, SVGIG (reference sequence). The CDR3 DNA reads TGTGCCTGGAGTGTGGACTTAGCCTACGAGCAGTACTTC. Its protein is CAWSVDLAYEQYF.

The chain uses TRBV7-3 and TRBJ2-3, with no clear D. This CDR3 is 13 amino acids long. The V and J ends lost 5 bases and 4 bases respectively, with 10 bases between them. CDR1 SGHTA and CDR2 FQGTGA come from the germline V gene. The DNA of the CDR3 is TGTGCCAGCAGCCACAATGTTGCAGATACGCAGTATTTT. Protein product: CASSHNVADTQYF.

The chain employs TRBV19 and TRBJ2-2; 10 bases are shared with TRBD2. CDR1 is LNHDA and CDR2 is SQIVND in the germline V gene (reference sequence). The CDR3 sequence is 19 residues long. J gave up 6 bases and V 5 bases, and 18 bases lay outside the gene matches. The CDR3 spells CASSGGQAGGYVGSGELFF. The CDR3 region has the DNA TGTGCCAGTAGTGGAGGGCAAGCGGGAGGGTACGTGGGGTCCGGGGAGCTGTTTTTT.

V and J are TRBV27 and TRBJ1-5, with a tentative D call TRBD1 (5 bases). The CDR3 is made up of 14 amino acids. V dropped 3 bases and J dropped 7 bases, with 13 bases sitting between them. Germline V gene lookup returns CDR1 MNHEY and CDR2 SMNVEV (reference sequence). The CDR3 protein is CASSFSGAGQPQHF. The DNA of the CDR3 is TGTGCCAGCAGTTTTTCCGGGGCGGGGCAGCCCCAGCATTTT.

V and J are TRBV5-1 and TRBJ2-3; D unresolved. Trimming took off 4 bases at V and 0 bases at J, with 12 bases between the two ends. Germline-derived CDR1 and CDR2 are SGHRS and YFSETQ. This CDR3 region has 15 residues. In DNA, the CDR3 is TGCGCCAGCAGCCTCCCGACTCGTAGCACAGATACGCAGTATTTT. Its protein is CASSLPTRSTDTQYF. Supplemented by reference TRBV5-1 and TRBJ2-3, the full variable domain reads KAGVTQTPRYLIKTRGQQVTLSCSPISGHRSVSWYQQTPGQGLQFLFEYFSETQRNKGNFPGRFSGRQFSNSRSEMNVSTLELGDSALYLCASSLPTRSTDTQYFGPGTRLTVL.

The rearrangement links TRBV28 to TRBJ2-7; a weak D match, TRBD1 (6 bases). CDR1 and CDR2 from the germline V gene are MDHEN and SYDVKM. V was pared by 6 bases and J by 4 bases, with 19 bases between. The CDR3 covers 15 residues. CDR3: CASSLAGTTRYEQYF. The CDR3 nucleotides are TGTGCCAGCAGCCTCGCCGGGACAACGAGATACGAGCAGTACTTC.

This chain links TRBV27 with TRBJ1-1, with no clear D. This CDR3 spans 15 amino acids. Germline CDR1 is MNHEY and CDR2 is SMNVEV (reference sequence). Trimming shortened V by 1 base and J by 6 bases, and 15 bases separated the two germline ends. The CDR3 is CASSLLSGRAAEAFF. CDR3 sequence (DNA): TGTGCCAGCAGTTTATTGTCCGGGAGGGCGGCTGAAGCTTTCTTT.

This sequence joins TRBV5-1 and TRBJ1-2, with D possibly TRBD1 on 5 matching bases. The CDR3 has 14 residues. Trimming cost V 0 bases and J 3 bases, with 9 bases left between them. Germline V gene lookup returns CDR1 SGHRS and CDR2 YFSETQ. CDR3 in amino acids: CASSLGQSYYGYTF. The DNA of the CDR3 is TGCGCCAGCAGCTTGGGACAGAGCTACTATGGCTACACCTTC.

In its sample, this clone was seen once. The V gene is TRBV4-1, the J gene TRBJ2-1; 8 bases are shared with TRBD2. From germline, CDR1 is MGHRA and CDR2 YSYEKL. This CDR3 contains 16 residues. Trimming took 0 bases from V and 6 from J; bases not matched to a gene: 7. Here the CDR3 reads CASSQDRSGSFNEQFF. In DNA, the CDR3 is TGCGCCAGCAGCCAAGATAGGAGCGGGAGTTTCAATGAGCAGTTCTTC.